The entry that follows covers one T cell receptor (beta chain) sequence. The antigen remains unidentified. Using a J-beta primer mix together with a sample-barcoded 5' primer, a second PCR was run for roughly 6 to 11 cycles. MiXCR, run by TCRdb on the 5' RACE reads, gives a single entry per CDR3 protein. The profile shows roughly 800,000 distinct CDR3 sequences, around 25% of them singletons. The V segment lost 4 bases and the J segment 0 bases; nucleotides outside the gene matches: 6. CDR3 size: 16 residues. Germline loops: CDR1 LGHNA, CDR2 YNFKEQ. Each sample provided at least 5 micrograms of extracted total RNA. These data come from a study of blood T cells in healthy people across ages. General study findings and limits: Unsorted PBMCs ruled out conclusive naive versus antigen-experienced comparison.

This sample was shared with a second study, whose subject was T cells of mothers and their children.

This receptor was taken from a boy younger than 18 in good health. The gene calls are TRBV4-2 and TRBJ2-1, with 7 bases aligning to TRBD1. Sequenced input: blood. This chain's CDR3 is CASSPGGQSSYNEQFF. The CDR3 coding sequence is TGTGCCAGCAGCCCAGGGGGACAAAGCTCCTACAATGAGCAGTTCTTC.